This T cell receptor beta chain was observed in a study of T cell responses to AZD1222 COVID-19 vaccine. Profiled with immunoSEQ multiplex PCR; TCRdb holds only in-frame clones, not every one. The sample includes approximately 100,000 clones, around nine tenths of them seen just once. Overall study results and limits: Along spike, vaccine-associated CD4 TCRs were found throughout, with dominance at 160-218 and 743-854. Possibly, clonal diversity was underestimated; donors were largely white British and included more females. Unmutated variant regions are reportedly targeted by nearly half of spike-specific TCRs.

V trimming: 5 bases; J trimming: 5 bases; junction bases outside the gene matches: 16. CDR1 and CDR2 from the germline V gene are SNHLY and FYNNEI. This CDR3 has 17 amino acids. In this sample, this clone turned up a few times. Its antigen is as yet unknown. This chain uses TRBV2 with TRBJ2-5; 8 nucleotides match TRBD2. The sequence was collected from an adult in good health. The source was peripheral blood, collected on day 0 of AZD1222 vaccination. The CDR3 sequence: CASSPRLAGGLGETQYF. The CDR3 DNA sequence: TGTGCCAGCAGTCCCCGGCTAGCGGGCGGCCTGGGGGAGACCCAGTACTTC.